A selection of T cell receptor beta chains follows, all from one sample in a study of control samples from healthy donors and cancer patients. Assay used: immunoSEQ multiplex PCR; TCRdb lists only in-frame clones, some missing. The table records more than 70,000 clones, over 85% of them present only once. Sequencing input: PBMCs. These receptors all come from a man aged 60-69 years with lung cancer. CDR3s include the opening cysteine and the closing phenylalanine or tryptophan. D genes are given only for firm matches. The size of a clone is reported for some rows only, either as once, few or many, or as a class for expanded clones.

NA	TRBV7-2	TRBD1	16	TRBJ1-2	TGTGCCAGCAGCTTAGCGCGAGGACAGGATCCTCGCGGCTACACCTTC	CASSLARGQDPRGYTF
NA	TRBV18	NA	18	TRBJ1-2	TGTGCCAGCTCATCAAACTGGGAGACCAGGGAGAGGGAAAATGGCTACACCTTC	CASSSNWETRERENGYTF
NA	TRBV5-1	NA	15	TRBJ2-3	TGCGCCAGCAGCTTGGAGGACGGCCGCACAGATACGCAGTATTTT	CASSLEDGRTDTQYF
once	TRBV15	NA	16	TRBJ1-4	TGTGCCACCAGCAGGGAACAGGCTGCAACTAATGAAAAACTGTTTTTT	CATSREQAATNEKLFF
NA	TRBV24-1	NA	17	TRBJ2-3	TGTGCCACCAGTGATTTAAACCGACTATCATCCACAGATACGCAGTATTTT	CATSDLNRLSSTDTQYF
NA	TRBV7-2	NA	14	TRBJ1-1	TGTGCCAGCAGCTGGGGGATGATGAACACTGAAGCTTTCTTT	CASSWGMMNTEAFF
NA	TRBV18	TRBD2	17	TRBJ2-5	TGTGCCAGCTCACCAAAGGCGGGGGGGCAAGTTTTGGAGACCCAGTACTTC	CASSPKAGGQVLETQYF
once	TRBV3-1/TRBV3-2	TRBD1	16	TRBJ1-2	TGTGCCAGCAGCCAAGATCCGGGACAGAGTAACTATGGCTACACCTTC	CASSQDPGQSNYGYTF
once	TRBV6-1	NA	16	TRBJ1-6	TGTGCCAGCAGTGAACGACAGACTTCCTATAATTCACCCCTCCACTTT	CASSERQTSYNSPLHF
NA	TRBV12-5	NA	19	TRBJ1-2	TGTGCTAGTGGTTTGTACTCTCAAGGGGGGACTTGGGTTCACTATGGCTACACCTTC	CASGLYSQGGTWVHYGYTF
NA	TRBV7-9	NA	17	TRBJ1-6	TGTGCCAGCAGCTTCGTAACACCCGGGACTGATAATTCACCCCTCCACTTT	CASSFVTPGTDNSPLHF
NA	TRBV3-1/TRBV3-2	NA	14	TRBJ1-2	TGTGCCAGCAGCCAAGAAACGGGGTTCTATGGCTACACCTTC	CASSQETGFYGYTF
NA	TRBV9	NA	17	TRBJ1-2	TGTGCCAGCAGCGCGACCCCTCGGGGCGAAACTAACTATGGCTACACCTTC	CASSATPRGETNYGYTF
NA	TRBV5-1	NA	14	TRBJ1-2	TGCGCCAGCAGCTTGGGACAGATCAACTATGGCTACACCTTC	CASSLGQINYGYTF
NA	TRBV24-1	NA	13	TRBJ1-2	TGTGCCACCGAGGGGGTCGGCGGCTATGGCTACACCTTC	CATEGVGGYGYTF
NA	TRBV14	TRBD1	17	TRBJ1-2	TGTGCCAGCAGCCAGTTTGTGACAGGGAGACCCAACTATGGCTACACCTTC	CASSQFVTGRPNYGYTF
NA	TRBV30	TRBD2	13	TRBJ2-7	TGTGCCTGGAGTGGAGCGGGGGCCTACGAGCAGTACTTC	CAWSGAGAYEQYF
NA	TRBV7-3	NA	15	TRBJ1-2	TGTGCCAGCATCCCCGGAGGGCAGCTTAACTATGGCTACACCTTC	CASIPGGQLNYGYTF
NA	TRBV18	NA	16	TRBJ2-6	TGTGCCAGCTCACCACCTATCCAGGGAGTGACCAACGTCCTGACTTTC	CASSPPIQGVTNVLTF
NA	TRBV10-3	NA	12	TRBJ1-5	TGTGCCATCAGTGACGGGAATCAGCCCCAGCATTTT	CAISDGNQPQHF
NA	TRBV3-1/TRBV3-2	NA	19	TRBJ2-2	TGTGCCAGCAGCCTTAACCTTGGCGGACACCTTTCGAACACCGGGGAGCTGTTTTTT	CASSLNLGGHLSNTGELFF
NA	TRBV27	NA	15	TRBJ2-7	TGTGCCAGCAGGCTACAGGGTTACAACTCCTACGAGCAGTACTTC	CASRLQGYNSYEQYF